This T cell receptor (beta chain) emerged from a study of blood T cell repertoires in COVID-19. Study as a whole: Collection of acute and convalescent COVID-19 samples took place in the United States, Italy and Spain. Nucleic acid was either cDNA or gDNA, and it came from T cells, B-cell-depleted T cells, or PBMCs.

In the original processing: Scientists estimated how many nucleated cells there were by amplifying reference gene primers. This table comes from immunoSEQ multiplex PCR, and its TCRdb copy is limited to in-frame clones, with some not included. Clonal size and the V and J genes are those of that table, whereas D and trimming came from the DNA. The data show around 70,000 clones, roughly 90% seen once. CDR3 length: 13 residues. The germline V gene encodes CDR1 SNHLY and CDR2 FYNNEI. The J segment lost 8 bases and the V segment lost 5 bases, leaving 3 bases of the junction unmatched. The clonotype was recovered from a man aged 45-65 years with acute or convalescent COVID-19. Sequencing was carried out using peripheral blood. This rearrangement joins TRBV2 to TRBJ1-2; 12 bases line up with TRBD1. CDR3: CASSPGTGGGYTF. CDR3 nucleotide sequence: TGTGCCAGCAGTCCCGGGACAGGGGGCGGCTACACCTTC.